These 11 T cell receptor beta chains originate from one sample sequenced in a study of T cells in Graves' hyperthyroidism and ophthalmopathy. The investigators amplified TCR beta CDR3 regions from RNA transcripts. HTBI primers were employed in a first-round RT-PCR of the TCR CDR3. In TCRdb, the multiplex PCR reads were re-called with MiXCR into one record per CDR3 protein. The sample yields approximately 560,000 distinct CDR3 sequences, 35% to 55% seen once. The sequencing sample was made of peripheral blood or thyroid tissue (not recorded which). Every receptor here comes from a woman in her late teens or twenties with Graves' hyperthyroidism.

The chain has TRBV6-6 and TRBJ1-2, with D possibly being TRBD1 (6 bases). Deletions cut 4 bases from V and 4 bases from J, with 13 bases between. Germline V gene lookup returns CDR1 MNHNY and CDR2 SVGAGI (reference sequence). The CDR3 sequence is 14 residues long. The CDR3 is CASSSGQTFYGYTF. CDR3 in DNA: TGTGCCAGCAGTTCCGGACAGACTTTCTATGGCTACACCTTC.

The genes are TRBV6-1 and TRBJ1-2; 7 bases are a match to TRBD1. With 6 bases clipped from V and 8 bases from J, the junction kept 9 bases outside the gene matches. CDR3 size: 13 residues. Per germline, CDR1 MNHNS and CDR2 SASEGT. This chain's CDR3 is CASRVTGVGGYTF. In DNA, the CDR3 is TGTGCCAGCAGGGTAACAGGGGTGGGCGGCTACACCTTC.

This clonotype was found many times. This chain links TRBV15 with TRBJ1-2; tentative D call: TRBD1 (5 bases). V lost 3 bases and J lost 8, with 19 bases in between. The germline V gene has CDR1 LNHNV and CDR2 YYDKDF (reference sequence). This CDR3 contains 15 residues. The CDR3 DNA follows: TGTGCCACCAGCAGGGGGCTGGGGCTCGGGTGGGGCTACACCTTC. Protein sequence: CATSRGLGLGWGYTF.

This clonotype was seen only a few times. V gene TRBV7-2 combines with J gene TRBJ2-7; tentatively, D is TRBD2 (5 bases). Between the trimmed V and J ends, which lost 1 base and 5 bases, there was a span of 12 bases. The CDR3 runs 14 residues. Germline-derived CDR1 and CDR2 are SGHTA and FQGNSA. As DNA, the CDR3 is TGTGCCAGCAGCTTAGGAGGGAGTCTCAACGAGCAGTACTTC. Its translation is CASSLGGSLNEQYF.

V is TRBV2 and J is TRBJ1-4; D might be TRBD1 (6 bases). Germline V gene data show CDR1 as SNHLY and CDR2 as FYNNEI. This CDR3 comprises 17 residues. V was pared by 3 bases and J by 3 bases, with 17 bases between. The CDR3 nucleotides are TGTGCCAGCAGTGAGGAGCCTATGGGGGCGGCTAATGAAAAACTGTTTTTT. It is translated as CASSEEPMGAANEKLFF.

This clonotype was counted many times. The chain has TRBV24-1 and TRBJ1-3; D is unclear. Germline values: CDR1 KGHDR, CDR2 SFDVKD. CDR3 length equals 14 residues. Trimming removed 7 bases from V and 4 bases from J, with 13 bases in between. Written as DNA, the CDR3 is TGTGCCACCAGCGGCCGAGGACCCGGAAACACCATATATTTT. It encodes CATSGRGPGNTIYF.

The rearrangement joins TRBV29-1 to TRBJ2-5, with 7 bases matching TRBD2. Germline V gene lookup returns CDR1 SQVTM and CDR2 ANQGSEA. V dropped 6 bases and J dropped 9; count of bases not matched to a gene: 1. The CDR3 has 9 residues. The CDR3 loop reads CSVGGPQYF. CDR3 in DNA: TGCAGCGTGGGAGGGCCCCAGTACTTC.

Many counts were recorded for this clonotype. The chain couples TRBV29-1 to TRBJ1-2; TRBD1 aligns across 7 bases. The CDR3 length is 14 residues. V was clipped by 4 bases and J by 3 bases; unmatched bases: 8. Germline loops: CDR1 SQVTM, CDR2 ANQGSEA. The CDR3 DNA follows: TGCAGCGTTGGGAAGGGGGCTGCGGACTATGGCTACACCTTC. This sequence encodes CSVGKGAADYGYTF.

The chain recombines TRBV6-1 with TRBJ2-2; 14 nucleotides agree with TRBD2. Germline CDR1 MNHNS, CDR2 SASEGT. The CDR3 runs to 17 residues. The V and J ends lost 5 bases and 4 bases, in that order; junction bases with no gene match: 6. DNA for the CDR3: TGTGCCAGCAGTCGCCCCGGACTAGCGGGGGGCACCGGGGAGCTGTTTTTT. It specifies CASSRPGLAGGTGELFF.

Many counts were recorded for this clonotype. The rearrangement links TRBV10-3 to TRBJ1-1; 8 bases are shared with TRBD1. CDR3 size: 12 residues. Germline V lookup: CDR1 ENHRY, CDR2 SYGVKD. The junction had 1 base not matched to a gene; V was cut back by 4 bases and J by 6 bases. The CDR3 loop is CAISVTGAEAFF. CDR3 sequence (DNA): TGTGCCATCAGTGTGACAGGGGCTGAAGCTTTCTTT.

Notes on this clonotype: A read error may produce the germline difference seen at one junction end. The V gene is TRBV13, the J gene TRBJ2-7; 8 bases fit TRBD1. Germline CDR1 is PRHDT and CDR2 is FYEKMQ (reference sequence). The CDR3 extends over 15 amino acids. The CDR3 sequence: CASAFRGDRLYEQYF. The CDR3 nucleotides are TGCGCCAGCGCATTCCGCGGGGACAGGTTGTACGAGCAGTACTTC.